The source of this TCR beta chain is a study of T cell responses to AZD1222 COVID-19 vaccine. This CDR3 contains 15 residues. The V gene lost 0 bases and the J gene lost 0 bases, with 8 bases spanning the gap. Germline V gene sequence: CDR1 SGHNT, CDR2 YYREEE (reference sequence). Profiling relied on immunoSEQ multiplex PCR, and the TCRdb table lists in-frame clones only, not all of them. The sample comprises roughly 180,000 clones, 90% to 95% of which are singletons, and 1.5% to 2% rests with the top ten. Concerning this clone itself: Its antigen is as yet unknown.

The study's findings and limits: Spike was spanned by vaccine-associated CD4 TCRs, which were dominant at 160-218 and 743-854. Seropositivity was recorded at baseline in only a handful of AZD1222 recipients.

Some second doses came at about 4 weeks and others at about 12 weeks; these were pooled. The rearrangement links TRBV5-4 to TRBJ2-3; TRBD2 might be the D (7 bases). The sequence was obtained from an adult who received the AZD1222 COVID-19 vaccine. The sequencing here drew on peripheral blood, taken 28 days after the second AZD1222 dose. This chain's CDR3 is CASSLGGGSTDTQYF. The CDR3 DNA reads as TGTGCCAGCAGCTTGGGGGGGGGCAGCACAGATACGCAGTATTTT.